Sequencing of this T cell receptor beta chain was carried out in a study of identical twins. The donor group consisted entirely of healthy Caucasians. Template switching added a universal primer site, and cDNA bore unique molecular identifiers. Each CDR3 protein gets one entry after TCRdb re-called the 5' RACE reads with MiXCR. The data contain approximately 140,000 distinct CDR3 sequences, around 3.5% of them singletons. Trimming removed 2 bases from V and 6 bases from J; junction bases left unmatched: 5. There are 15 residues in the CDR3. Germline-derived CDR1 and CDR2 are MNHEY and SVGAGI. This clonotype has only a few counts.

The sequence came from a man younger than 30 in good health. The rearrangement joins TRBV6-5 to TRBJ2-7; 12 bases match TRBD2. The source material was memory T cells sorted from blood. In DNA form, the CDR3 reads TGTGCCAGCAGTTACGATGGACTAGCGGGACTCGAGCAGTACTTC. This encodes CASSYDGLAGLEQYF.